Listed below are T cell receptor beta chains from one sample, sequenced in a study of CD8+CD57+ T cells in acquired aplastic anemia. TCRdb analysed the reads with MiXCR anew, one entry per CDR3 protein. The sample contains around 130,000 distinct CDR3 sequences, 45% to 60% of which appear only once. The sequencing input was sorted CD4+, CD8+, or CD8+CD57+ T cells (not recorded which) from PBMCs. These receptors came from a human donor with aplastic anemia. The CDR3 runs from the conserved cysteine through the conserved F or W. Fields, in order: V gene, J gene, D gene, clone size, CDR3 protein, CDR3 DNA. D genes are given only for firm matches. Some rows have no size entry. The others give once, few or many, or a class for an expanded clone.

V gene: TRBV15; J gene: TRBJ1-1; D gene: TRBD1; clone size: NA; CDR3 protein: CATGSKRTGFEAFF; CDR3 DNA: TGTGCCACCGGATCCAAGCGGACAGGGTTTGAAGCTTTCTTT
V gene: TRBV11-2; J gene: TRBJ2-3; D gene: NA; clone size: NA; CDR3 protein: CASSLEFGGRGDTQYF; CDR3 DNA: TGTGCCAGCAGCTTAGAGTTCGGGGGTAGGGGGGATACGCAGTATTTT
V gene: TRBV30; J gene: TRBJ2-7; D gene: NA; clone size: NA; CDR3 protein: CAWSTLGVSEQYF; CDR3 DNA: TGTGCCTGGAGTACCTTGGGGGTGAGCGAGCAGTACTTC
V gene: TRBV7-8; J gene: TRBJ2-3; D gene: TRBD2; clone size: NA; CDR3 protein: CASSSPGLGEDTQYF; CDR3 DNA: TGTGCCAGCAGCTCTCCTGGACTAGGGGAAGATACGCAGTATTTT
V gene: TRBV20-1; J gene: TRBJ1-5; D gene: NA; clone size: NA; CDR3 protein: CSARSQQGDQPQHF; CDR3 DNA: TGCAGTGCTAGATCCCAACAGGGAGATCAGCCCCAGCATTTT
V gene: TRBV29-1; J gene: TRBJ2-2; D gene: NA; clone size: NA; CDR3 protein: CSVARTGELFF; CDR3 DNA: TGCAGCGTTGCCCGTACCGGGGAGCTGTTTTTT
V gene: TRBV7-8; J gene: TRBJ2-5; D gene: NA; clone size: NA; CDR3 protein: CASSLARLETQYF; CDR3 DNA: TGTGCCAGCAGCTTAGCCAGGTTAGAGACCCAGTACTTC
V gene: TRBV7-2; J gene: TRBJ1-5; D gene: NA; clone size: few; CDR3 protein: CASSLQGGFNQPQHF; CDR3 DNA: TGTGCCAGCAGCTTACAGGGAGGTTTCAATCAGCCCCAGCATTTT
V gene: TRBV6-1; J gene: TRBJ2-7; D gene: NA; clone size: NA; CDR3 protein: CASSERSSYEQYF; CDR3 DNA: TGTGCCAGCAGTGAGAGGTCCTCCTACGAGCAGTACTTC
V gene: TRBV2; J gene: TRBJ1-2; D gene: NA; clone size: NA; CDR3 protein: CASSDSGKPNYGYTF; CDR3 DNA: TGTGCCAGCAGTGATAGTGGGAAACCTAACTATGGCTACACCTTC
V gene: TRBV7-6; J gene: TRBJ2-2; D gene: NA; clone size: NA; CDR3 protein: CASSPSPTGELFF; CDR3 DNA: TGTGCCAGCAGCCCGAGTCCCACCGGGGAGCTGTTTTTT
V gene: TRBV9; J gene: TRBJ2-5; D gene: NA; clone size: NA; CDR3 protein: CASSVGGHQETQYF; CDR3 DNA: TGTGCCAGCAGCGTAGGAGGACACCAAGAGACCCAGTACTTC
V gene: TRBV27; J gene: TRBJ2-7; D gene: NA; clone size: many; CDR3 protein: CASSSSSYEQYF; CDR3 DNA: TGTGCCAGCAGTTCCAGCTCCTACGAGCAGTACTTC
V gene: TRBV2; J gene: TRBJ1-1; D gene: NA; clone size: NA; CDR3 protein: CASSEVGEVHEAFF; CDR3 DNA: TGTGCCAGCAGTGAAGTAGGGGAGGTCCACGAAGCTTTCTTT
V gene: TRBV29-1; J gene: TRBJ1-1; D gene: TRBD1; clone size: few; CDR3 protein: CSVEGQVNTEAFF; CDR3 DNA: TGCAGCGTGGAAGGACAGGTGAACACTGAAGCTTTCTTT
V gene: TRBV25-1; J gene: TRBJ2-5; D gene: NA; clone size: NA; CDR3 protein: CASSGLIETQYF; CDR3 DNA: TGTGCCAGCAGCGGACTCATTGAGACCCAGTACTTC
V gene: TRBV7-8; J gene: TRBJ2-1; D gene: NA; clone size: NA; CDR3 protein: CASSLTPGYEQFF; CDR3 DNA: TGTGCCAGCAGCCTCACTCCCGGGTATGAGCAGTTCTTC
V gene: TRBV19; J gene: TRBJ2-1; D gene: NA; clone size: many; CDR3 protein: CASSTQLAANEQFF; CDR3 DNA: TGTGCCAGTAGTACTCAATTGGCCGCCAATGAGCAGTTCTTC
V gene: TRBV7-2; J gene: TRBJ1-5; D gene: NA; clone size: NA; CDR3 protein: CASSLARGSAQPQHF; CDR3 DNA: TGTGCCAGCAGCTTAGCGCGTGGGTCAGCGCAGCCCCAGCATTTT
V gene: TRBV29-1; J gene: TRBJ2-1; D gene: TRBD2; clone size: NA; CDR3 protein: CSTSLAGGNNEQFF; CDR3 DNA: TGCAGCACCTCTCTAGCGGGGGGGAACAATGAGCAGTTCTTC
V gene: TRBV5-1; J gene: TRBJ1-2; D gene: NA; clone size: many; CDR3 protein: CASSLGRGFDYGYTF; CDR3 DNA: TGCGCCAGCAGCTTAGGTAGGGGGTTCGATTATGGCTACACCTTC
V gene: TRBV10-3; J gene: TRBJ1-6; D gene: TRBD1; clone size: NA; CDR3 protein: CAIRDPGRTGDSPLHF; CDR3 DNA: TGTGCCATCAGGGACCCGGGCAGGACAGGAGATTCACCCCTCCACTTT
V gene: TRBV6-1; J gene: TRBJ1-1; D gene: NA; clone size: NA; CDR3 protein: CASSYAGRTEAFF; CDR3 DNA: TGTGCCAGCAGTTACGCAGGGAGGACTGAAGCTTTCTTT
V gene: TRBV20-1; J gene: TRBJ1-1; D gene: TRBD1; clone size: NA; CDR3 protein: CSYRGGTEAFF; CDR3 DNA: TGCAGTTACAGGGGTGGCACTGAAGCTTTCTTT
V gene: TRBV20-1; J gene: TRBJ2-7; D gene: NA; clone size: NA; CDR3 protein: CSAGLTYEQYF; CDR3 DNA: TGCAGTGCAGGGCTTACCTACGAGCAGTACTTC
V gene: TRBV9; J gene: TRBJ2-7; D gene: TRBD2; clone size: once; CDR3 protein: CASSDGTSGSSYEQYF; CDR3 DNA: TGTGCCAGCAGCGACGGGACTAGCGGGAGCTCCTACGAGCAGTACTTC
V gene: TRBV5-8; J gene: TRBJ1-1; D gene: NA; clone size: few; CDR3 protein: CASSLGASEAFF; CDR3 DNA: TGTGCCAGCAGCTTAGGGGCCTCTGAAGCTTTCTTT
V gene: TRBV10-3; J gene: TRBJ1-1; D gene: NA; clone size: NA; CDR3 protein: CAISPGGQGNTEAFF; CDR3 DNA: TGTGCCATCAGCCCGGGTGGTCAGGGGAACACTGAAGCTTTCTTT
V gene: TRBV19; J gene: TRBJ2-1; D gene: TRBD2; clone size: NA; CDR3 protein: CASSISLAGDEQFF; CDR3 DNA: TGTGCCAGTAGTATCTCACTAGCGGGGGATGAGCAGTTCTTC
V gene: TRBV15; J gene: TRBJ1-4; D gene: TRBD1; clone size: NA; CDR3 protein: CATSRDPGQGYEKLFF; CDR3 DNA: TGTGCCACCAGCAGAGATCCGGGACAGGGATATGAAAAACTGTTTTTT
V gene: TRBV2; J gene: TRBJ1-1; D gene: NA; clone size: NA; CDR3 protein: CASSELGARTEAFF; CDR3 DNA: TGTGCCAGCAGTGAACTGGGGGCGCGCACTGAAGCTTTCTTT
V gene: TRBV5-8; J gene: TRBJ1-6; D gene: NA; clone size: NA; CDR3 protein: CASSLGINSPLHF; CDR3 DNA: TGTGCCAGCAGCTTGGGGATCAATTCACCCCTCCACTTT
V gene: TRBV7-2; J gene: TRBJ1-6; D gene: NA; clone size: NA; CDR3 protein: CASSFYNSPLHF; CDR3 DNA: TGTGCCAGCAGCTTCTATAATTCACCCCTCCACTTT
V gene: TRBV19; J gene: TRBJ2-5; D gene: TRBD2; clone size: NA; CDR3 protein: CASIERGQETQYF; CDR3 DNA: TGTGCCAGTATAGAGCGGGGGCAAGAGACCCAGTACTTC
V gene: TRBV24-1; J gene: TRBJ1-1; D gene: NA; clone size: NA; CDR3 protein: CATRRDGINTEAFF; CDR3 DNA: TGTGCCACCAGGAGGGACGGAATTAACACTGAAGCTTTCTTT
V gene: TRBV20-1; J gene: TRBJ1-2; D gene: NA; clone size: NA; CDR3 protein: CSARQEVSGYGYTF; CDR3 DNA: TGCAGTGCGCGACAGGAAGTGAGTGGCTATGGTTACACCTTC
V gene: TRBV3-1; J gene: TRBJ1-2; D gene: NA; clone size: many; CDR3 protein: CASSQEDSNYGYTF; CDR3 DNA: TGTGCCAGCAGCCAAGAAGACAGCAACTATGGCTACACCTTC
V gene: TRBV7-6; J gene: TRBJ2-7; D gene: TRBD1; clone size: many; CDR3 protein: CASSPGTGKYEQYF; CDR3 DNA: TGTGCCAGCAGCCCGGGGACAGGAAAATACGAGCAGTACTTC
V gene: TRBV5-5; J gene: TRBJ1-6; D gene: NA; clone size: many; CDR3 protein: CASSLLGGTYNSPLHF; CDR3 DNA: TGTGCCAGCAGCCTCTTGGGAGGGACCTATAATTCACCCCTCCACTTT
V gene: TRBV7-6; J gene: TRBJ1-1; D gene: NA; clone size: once; CDR3 protein: CASSSRLNTEAFF; CDR3 DNA: TGTGCCAGCAGCTCCCGATTAAACACTGAAGCTTTCTTT
V gene: TRBV19; J gene: TRBJ1-5; D gene: TRBD1; clone size: once; CDR3 protein: CASKYRGLEPQHF; CDR3 DNA: TGTGCCAGTAAATACAGGGGCTTGGAGCCCCAGCATTTT
V gene: TRBV10-3; J gene: TRBJ2-3; D gene: NA; clone size: NA; CDR3 protein: CAISESRDRTDTQYF; CDR3 DNA: TGTGCCATCAGTGAGTCAAGGGATCGCACAGATACGCAGTATTTT
V gene: TRBV6-5; J gene: TRBJ1-3; D gene: NA; clone size: few; CDR3 protein: CASSYRAGRGNTIYF; CDR3 DNA: TGTGCCAGCAGTTACAGGGCAGGGAGAGGAAACACCATATATTTT
V gene: TRBV9; J gene: TRBJ1-1; D gene: TRBD1; clone size: NA; CDR3 protein: CASSVATEGGVAFF; CDR3 DNA: TGTGCCAGCAGCGTAGCTACCGAAGGGGGCGTAGCTTTCTTT
V gene: TRBV19; J gene: TRBJ1-5; D gene: NA; clone size: NA; CDR3 protein: CASSSDRSNQPQHF; CDR3 DNA: TGTGCCAGTAGTTCCGACAGGAGCAATCAGCCCCAGCATTTT
V gene: TRBV7-9; J gene: TRBJ2-5; D gene: TRBD2; clone size: NA; CDR3 protein: CASGGRSGSAETQYF; CDR3 DNA: TGTGCCAGCGGAGGAAGAAGCGGGAGCGCCGAGACCCAGTACTTC
V gene: TRBV5-1; J gene: TRBJ2-3; D gene: NA; clone size: NA; CDR3 protein: CASSFQGGPSTDTQYF; CDR3 DNA: TGCGCCAGCAGCTTTCAAGGGGGTCCGAGCACAGATACGCAGTATTTT
V gene: TRBV24-1; J gene: TRBJ2-2; D gene: NA; clone size: NA; CDR3 protein: CATSDTYRVTGELFF; CDR3 DNA: TGTGCCACCAGTGACACCTACAGGGTGACCGGGGAGCTGTTTTTT
V gene: TRBV7-9; J gene: TRBJ1-2; D gene: NA; clone size: NA; CDR3 protein: CASTSTETDGYTF; CDR3 DNA: TGTGCCAGCACCTCGACAGAGACGGATGGCTACACCTTC
V gene: TRBV29-1; J gene: TRBJ2-1; D gene: NA; clone size: NA; CDR3 protein: CSAGGGPYNEQFF; CDR3 DNA: TGCAGCGCCGGAGGGGGACCGTACAATGAGCAGTTCTTC
V gene: TRBV6-1; J gene: TRBJ2-7; D gene: TRBD2; clone size: once; CDR3 protein: CASRVRSGRTYEQYF; CDR3 DNA: TGTGCCAGCAGGGTCCGTAGCGGGAGGACGTACGAGCAGTACTTC
V gene: TRBV20-1; J gene: TRBJ2-5; D gene: NA; clone size: few; CDR3 protein: CSATGVVETQYF; CDR3 DNA: TGCAGTGCTACAGGGGTGGTGGAGACCCAGTACTTC
V gene: TRBV5-1; J gene: TRBJ1-1; D gene: TRBD1; clone size: many; CDR3 protein: CASSLELQGMNTEAFF; CDR3 DNA: TGCGCCAGCAGCTTGGAATTACAGGGGATGAACACTGAAGCTTTCTTT
V gene: TRBV30; J gene: TRBJ1-6; D gene: NA; clone size: NA; CDR3 protein: CAWRSQGLNNSPLHF; CDR3 DNA: TGTGCCTGGAGGAGTCAGGGTCTTAATAATTCACCCCTCCACTTT
V gene: TRBV15; J gene: TRBJ1-3; D gene: NA; clone size: few; CDR3 protein: CATSRDGRAGNTIYF; CDR3 DNA: TGTGCCACCAGCAGAGATGGCAGGGCTGGAAACACCATATATTTT
V gene: TRBV7-6; J gene: TRBJ2-3; D gene: NA; clone size: NA; CDR3 protein: CASSLLGPGLEGKRQYF; CDR3 DNA: TGTGCCAGCAGCTTACTGGGCCCGGGGCTAGAGGGAAAGAGGCAGTATTTT
V gene: TRBV15; J gene: TRBJ2-1; D gene: TRBD2; clone size: many; CDR3 protein: CATSWSGKYNEQFF; CDR3 DNA: TGTGCCACCAGCTGGAGCGGGAAGTACAATGAGCAGTTCTTC
V gene: TRBV2; J gene: TRBJ2-5; D gene: NA; clone size: NA; CDR3 protein: CASRSFGTLQETQYF; CDR3 DNA: TGTGCCAGCAGGTCCTTTGGGACATTACAAGAGACCCAGTACTTC
V gene: TRBV9; J gene: TRBJ1-5; D gene: TRBD1; clone size: many; CDR3 protein: CASSVGTGSYQPQHF; CDR3 DNA: TGTGCCAGCAGCGTAGGGACAGGGAGTTATCAGCCCCAGCATTTT